This section outlines one TCR beta chain sequence together with its context. These data come from a study of blood T cell repertoires in COVID-19. Germline assignment: CDR1 SGHRS and CDR2 YFSETQ. The J segment lost 4 bases and the V segment lost 4 bases, leaving 5 bases of the junction unmatched. The CDR3 length is 16 residues. Authors' methods: Reference gene primer amplification gave estimated nucleated cell counts. Generated by immunoSEQ multiplex PCR, the TCRdb table keeps only in-frame clones and is missing some. Clonal size and the V and J genes are those of that table, whereas D and trimming came from the DNA. Of 95,000 to 150,000 clones in the sample, about four fifths are singletons; the top ten hold 4% to 5.5%.

This rearrangement joins TRBV5-1 to TRBJ2-3; 14 bases align to TRBD2. The sequenced sample was peripheral blood. This TCR was sampled from a woman in her seventies with acute or convalescent COVID-19. The CDR3 loop reads CASSRTSGGSADTQYF. Written as DNA, the CDR3 is TGCGCCAGCAGCCGGACTAGCGGGGGGTCGGCAGATACGCAGTATTTT.